This T cell receptor (beta chain) comes out of a study of beta chain features in type 1 diabetes. The authors reverse transcribed all of the isolated RNA, so sequencing captured expressed TCRB transcripts. Profiling relied on immunoSEQ multiplex PCR, and the TCRdb table lists in-frame clones only, not all of them. This repertoire shows just over 600,000 clones, less than 20% found once; its top ten account for 0.07% to 0.095%. This CDR3 is 14 amino acids long. The junction had 9 bases not matched to a gene; V was cut back by 4 bases and J by 6 bases. Germline values: CDR1 SGHNT, CDR2 YYREEE (reference sequence).

This TCR derives from a man younger than 30 in good health. The sequencing sample was made of naive CD4+ T cells from blood. The chain uses TRBV5-4 and TRBJ1-1; 7 positions match TRBD1. CDR3 in amino acids: CASSQPDREAEAFF. The DNA for the CDR3 is TGTGCCAGCAGCCAACCCGACAGGGAGGCTGAAGCTTTCTTT.